These 32 T cell receptor beta chains came from one sample sequenced in a study of post-analysis software for immune sequencing data. Study results and limitations: Roughly five TRBV segments, including TRBV5-6, TRBV5-1 and TRBV20-1, were more frequent in patients than controls.

Every TCR beta cDNA library bore unique molecular identifiers. TCRdb fed the PCR reads into MiXCR, producing one record per CDR3 protein. Among 380,000 or so distinct CDR3 sequences listed, about a third were seen once. These receptors are not linked to any known antigen. Specimen: blood. Receptor source: a girl aged 10 to 17 with multiple sclerosis.

This clonotype has more than one count but fewer than ten. The rearrangement uses TRBV7-2 and TRBJ2-1, with a weak D call TRBD2 (5 bases). V lost 3 bases to trimming and J lost 5 bases, with 17 bases between them. Germline V gene data show CDR1 as SGHTA and CDR2 as FQGNSA. CDR3 length: 16 amino acids. The CDR3 sequence is CASSFVGVKRDNEQFF. The DNA for the CDR3 is TGTGCCAGCAGCTTCGTCGGGGTCAAAAGGGACAATGAGCAGTTCTTC. Combining the CDR3 with reference TRBV7-2 and TRBJ2-1 gives the whole variable domain GAGVSQSPSNKVTEKGKDVELRCDPISGHTALYWYRQSLGQGLEFLIYFQGNSAPDKSGLPSDRFSAERTGGSVSTLTIQRTQQEDSAVYLCASSFVGVKRDNEQFFGPGTRLTVL.

V and J are TRBV5-1 and TRBJ1-1; no clear D. This CDR3 region has 15 residues. Germline CDR1 is SGHRS and CDR2 is YFSETQ. Between the trimmed V and J ends, which lost 1 base and 0 bases, there was a span of 10 bases. The CDR3 protein is CASSLTKKLNTEAFF. CDR3 in DNA: TGCGCCAGCAGCTTGACGAAGAAACTGAACACTGAAGCTTTCTTT.

This clonotype was seen more than once but under ten times. The J gene is TRBJ1-5, the V gene TRBV12-5; D gene unclear. V was cut by 6 bases and J by 5 bases, with 17 bases left in between. CDR1 and CDR2 from the germline V gene are LGHNT and FRNRAP. This CDR3 is built from 15 residues. CDR3 bases: TGTGCTAGTGGCCCGGGCTATTCTACCGATCAGCCCCAGCATTTT. The encoded protein is CASGPGYSTDQPQHF.

In this sample, this clonotype turned up a few times. V usage is TRBV4-1 and J usage is TRBJ1-3; D gene unclear. This CDR3 is 15 amino acids long. In germline, CDR1 is MGHRA, CDR2 YSYEKL. The germline V and J ends were trimmed by 0 bases and 5 bases, with 11 bases remaining between them. CDR3 residues: CASSQDFGSRNTIYF. CDR3 DNA: TGCGCCAGCAGCCAAGATTTTGGCAGCCGAAACACCATATATTTT.

This clonotype came up a few times. This chain links TRBV12-3 or TRBV12-4 with TRBJ2-3; 7 bases map to TRBD2. V lost 9 bases to trimming and J lost 0 bases; unmatched junction nucleotides: 12. The CDR3 spans 16 residues. In DNA form, the CDR3 reads TGTGCCAGTCCCGCGGGGCGGCGGGGGAGCACAGATACGCAGTATTTT. Residues: CASPAGRRGSTDTQYF.

Note on this clonotype: A junction end diverges from the germline sequence, so it may reflect a read error. The chain is built from TRBV20-1 and TRBJ1-4; 8 positions agree with TRBD1. Germline lookup yields CDR1 DFQATT and CDR2 SNEGSKA (reference sequence). The CDR3 is 12 amino acids. In nucleotides, the CDR3 is TGCAGTGCTAGAACAGGGGGTGAAAAACGGTTTTTT. Translated, it gives CSARTGGEKRFF.

Here the CDR3 DNA reads TGCAGCGTTGATCCCAGGGGGCGGCACGGGGAGCTGTTTTTT. Its translation: CSVDPRGRHGELFF. The chain uses TRBV29-1 and TRBJ2-2, with TRBD1 identical over 8 bases. The germline V gene has CDR1 SQVTM and CDR2 ANQGSEA. Losses at the gene ends were 3 bases for V and 7 bases for J; bases not matched to a gene: 7. The CDR3 contains 14 residues.

This clonotype appeared a few times. The V call is TRBV6-5, the J call TRBJ2-3; no clear D gene. The V end lost 0 bases, the J end lost 4 bases, and 5 bases lay between the germline ends. The CDR3 runs 13 residues. Germline V gene sequence: CDR1 MNHEY, CDR2 SVGAGI. The CDR3 sequence: CASSYSPADTQYF. The CDR3 region has the DNA TGTGCCAGCAGTTACTCGCCGGCAGATACGCAGTATTTT.

This clonotype was recorded a few times. V and J are TRBV20-1 and TRBJ1-6; 7 nucleotides match TRBD1. With V trimmed by 6 bases and J by 10 bases, 15 bases remained unmatched. The CDR3 has 15 residues. Per the germline V gene, CDR1 is DFQATT and CDR2 is SNEGSKA (reference sequence). The CDR3 nucleotides are TGCAGTGCCTATAGGGTTGCGACAGGGCACTCACCCCTCCACTTT. Translating gives CSAYRVATGHSPLHF.

The V call is TRBV5-1, the J call TRBJ1-1, with D maybe TRBD1 (6 bases). V dropped 0 bases and J dropped 6 bases, with 15 bases sitting between them. CDR1 is SGHRS, CDR2 YFSETQ, per germline. The CDR3 contains 15 residues. CDR3 sequence: CASSLDSGVEAEAFF. CDR3 in DNA: TGCGCCAGCAGCTTGGACTCAGGGGTCGAAGCTGAAGCTTTCTTT. Based on the CDR3 plus reference TRBV5-1 and TRBJ1-1, the full variable domain is KAGVTQTPRYLIKTRGQQVTLSCSPISGHRSVSWYQQTPGQGLQFLFEYFSETQRNKGNFPGRFSGRQFSNSRSEMNVSTLELGDSALYLCASSLDSGVEAEAFFGQGTRLTVV.

This clonotype has ten or more counts. The chain carries TRBV12-3 or TRBV12-4 and TRBJ2-7; no definite D call. This CDR3 has 14 amino acids. V was trimmed by 3 bases and J by 3 bases, leaving 12 bases between them. DNA for the CDR3: TGTGCCAGCAGTTTCAGTGAAAAATACTACGAGCAGTACTTC. This gives the protein CASSFSEKYYEQYF.

The chain employs TRBV6-2 or TRBV6-3 and TRBJ1-2, with D uncertain. The ends were cut back, 2 bases at V and 7 bases at J, with 17 bases in the middle. The V gene's germline CDR1 is MNHEY and CDR2 SVGEGT. The CDR3 is 15 amino acids. As DNA, the CDR3 is TGTGCCAGCAGTTACCCCCTCTCAGTCCCGGGTGGCTACACCTTC. It is translated as CASSYPLSVPGGYTF.

The chain links TRBV4-2 to TRBJ1-2; 7 positions agree with TRBD1. Germline V gene lookup returns CDR1 LGHNA and CDR2 YNFKEQ. CDR3 length: 12 amino acids. The V segment lost 6 bases and the J segment 3 bases; nucleotides outside the gene matches: 1. The CDR3 spells CASRGQDYGYTF. The CDR3 DNA reads as TGTGCCAGCAGAGGACAGGACTATGGCTACACCTTC.

The chain recombines TRBV29-1 with TRBJ1-1; D is unclear. V gave up 4 bases and J gave up 1 base, with 10 bases separating them. Germline V gives CDR1 SQVTM, CDR2 ANQGSEA. The CDR3 totals 13 residues. CDR3 bases: TGCAGCGTTGGGAGAGTTCCGAACACTGAAGCTTTCTTT. As protein: CSVGRVPNTEAFF. Based on the CDR3 plus reference TRBV29-1 and TRBJ1-1, the full variable domain is SAVISQKPSRDICQRGTSLTIQCQVDSQVTMMFWYRQQPGQSLTLIATANQGSEATYESGFVIDKFPISRPNLTFSTLTVSNMSPEDSSIYLCSVGRVPNTEAFFGQGTRLTVV.

This chain links TRBV30 with TRBJ1-4; D is uncertain. The CDR3 covers 14 residues. V shed 1 base and J shed 5 bases, with 11 bases lying between them. Germline V gene data show CDR1 as GTSNPN and CDR2 as SVGIG (reference sequence). CDR3 in amino acids: CAWSETEGNEKLFF. Here the CDR3 DNA reads TGTGCCTGGAGTGAGACCGAAGGAAATGAAAAACTGTTTTTT. The full variable domain, its missing parts supplied by reference TRBV30 and TRBJ1-4, is SQTIHQWPATLVQPVGSPLSLECTVEGTSNPNLYWYRQAAGRGLQLLFYSVGIGQISSEVPQNLSASRPQDRQFILSSKKLLLSDSGFYLCAWSETEGNEKLFFGSGTQLSVL.

The chain has TRBV7-2 and TRBJ2-5; 12 bases are a match to TRBD2. From germline, CDR1 is SGHTA and CDR2 FQGNSA. The CDR3 totals 16 residues. Losses at the gene ends were 5 bases for V and 1 base for J; bases not matched to a gene: 5. Here the CDR3 DNA reads TGTGCCAGCAGCCGGGGACTAGCGGGCTTCCAAGAGACCCAGTACTTC. Translated, it gives CASSRGLAGFQETQYF.

CDR3 sequence reads: CAISEETSGAAGTQYF. DNA for the CDR3: TGTGCCATCAGTGAGGAGACTAGCGGGGCTGCAGGTACGCAGTATTTT. The V and J genes are TRBV10-3 and TRBJ2-3, with 11 bases that match TRBD2. V was clipped by 2 bases and J by 8 bases; unmatched bases: 9. CDR1 and CDR2 (germline): ENHRY, SYGVKD. This CDR3 is 16 amino acids long.

This chain uses TRBV20-1 with TRBJ1-2; D is ambiguous. The germline CDR1 and CDR2 sequences are DFQATT and SNEGSKA (reference sequence). V was cut by 1 base and J by 7 bases, with 16 bases left in between. This CDR3 spans 14 amino acids. DNA for the CDR3: TGCAGTGCTAGAGTCCGCCCGACGGGAGGTGGCTACACCTTC. This sequence encodes CSARVRPTGGGYTF.

This chain links TRBV5-6 with TRBJ1-1, with TRBD1 matching 7 bases. Germline values: CDR1 SGHDT, CDR2 YYEEEE. This CDR3 contains 16 residues. V lost 3 bases, J lost 1 base, and 9 bases stayed unmatched. The CDR3 DNA is TGTGCCAGCAGCTCGTACAGGGGTGTGGGGAACACTGAAGCTTTCTTT. It translates to CASSSYRGVGNTEAFF.

The chain joins TRBV10-2 to TRBJ1-2; D is uncertain. CDR3 length equals 16 residues. The germline V and J ends were trimmed by 2 bases and 4 bases, with 17 bases remaining between them. Per the germline V gene, CDR1 is WSHSY and CDR2 is SAAADI. The CDR3 is CASSEVAGSFFYGYTF. Written as DNA, the CDR3 is TGCGCCAGCAGTGAGGTGGCGGGGAGCTTTTTCTATGGCTACACCTTC.

The chain joins TRBV4-1 to TRBJ2-3; the D gene is possibly TRBD2 (7 bases). V was clipped by 1 base and J by 3 bases, with 11 bases between them. CDR3 size: 15 residues. CDR1 is MGHRA and CDR2 is YSYEKL in the germline V gene. The CDR3, as DNA: TGCGCCAGCAGCCAAGGGGAGGGGGGAACAGATACGCAGTATTTT. The encoded protein is CASSQGEGGTDTQYF.

The rearrangement joins TRBV12-3 or TRBV12-4 to TRBJ2-7, with 11 nucleotides matching TRBD2. V shed 4 bases, J shed 4 bases, and the junction held 6 bases outside the gene matches. The CDR3 is 15 residues long. The CDR3 DNA sequence: TGTGCCAGCAGTTATGGGCTAGCGGGGGGTTACGAGCAGTACTTC. Amino acids: CASSYGLAGGYEQYF.

V and J are TRBV27 and TRBJ1-4, with a tentative D call TRBD1 (6 bases). Germline lookup yields CDR1 MNHEY and CDR2 SMNVEV (reference sequence). V lost 6 bases and J lost 3, with 20 bases in between. This CDR3 region has 17 residues. This chain's CDR3 is CASSPILIDRSNEKLFF. DNA of the CDR3: TGTGCCAGCAGCCCCATCCTAATTGACAGGTCTAATGAAAAACTGTTTTTT.

The V gene is TRBV9, the J gene TRBJ2-1; TRBD1 matches at 7 bases. CDR1 and CDR2 (germline): SGDLS, YYNGEE. This CDR3 comprises 16 residues. The V and J ends lost 4 bases and 0 bases, in that order; junction bases with no gene match: 7. The CDR3: CASSFPRDSSYNEQFF. DNA for the CDR3: TGTGCCAGCAGCTTCCCCAGGGACAGCTCCTACAATGAGCAGTTCTTC.

The V and J genes are TRBV5-1 and TRBJ2-7; TRBD1 matches 11 bases. Germline CDR1 reads SGHRS; CDR2 reads YFSETQ. This CDR3 is 16 amino acids long. The V and J ends lost 0 bases and 2 bases, in that order; junction bases with no gene match: 4. For the CDR3, the DNA is TGCGCCAGCAGCTTGGCCGGGACAGGGGGGACCTACGAGCAGTACTTC. This sequence encodes CASSLAGTGGTYEQYF.

The V and J genes are TRBV28 and TRBJ1-5, with no clear D. The CDR3 is 16 amino acids. CDR1 MDHEN and CDR2 SYDVKM come from the germline V gene. Trimming left V 7 bases short and J 0 bases short, with 16 bases between. CDR3 residues: CASTQSTAPSNQPQHF. The DNA of the CDR3 is TGTGCCAGCACCCAATCTACCGCGCCTAGCAATCAGCCCCAGCATTTT. The whole variable domain, filled in from reference TRBV28 and TRBJ1-5, reads DVKVTQSSRYLVKRTGEKVFLECVQDMDHENMFWYRQDPGLGLRLIYFSYDVKMKEKGDIPEGYSVSREKKERFSLILESASTNQTSMYLCASTQSTAPSNQPQHFGDGTRLSIL.

J is TRBJ1-6 and V is TRBV7-9; D is perhaps TRBD1 (5 bases). Germline V gene sequence: CDR1 SEHNR, CDR2 FQNEAQ (reference sequence). V lost 7 bases, J lost 8 bases, and 18 bases lay in between. The CDR3 length is 15 residues. CDR3 in DNA: TGTGCCAGCACCCCGGTGGGCAGGGAGGATTCACCCCTCCACTTT. This sequence encodes CASTPVGREDSPLHF.

This clonotype was observed a few times. The chain has TRBV7-9 and TRBJ2-1; 7 bases match TRBD1. Trimming cost V 5 bases and J 3 bases; bases outside gene matches: 7. CDR1 is SEHNR, CDR2 FQNEAQ, per germline (reference sequence). The CDR3 loop spans 15 amino acids. The CDR3 DNA sequence: TGTGCCAGCAGCCATATGGGACAGCTCTACAATGAGCAGTTCTTC. It encodes CASSHMGQLYNEQFF.

The chain joins TRBV6-5 to TRBJ2-1; TRBD1 or TRBD2 may be the D gene (6 bases each). Trimming stripped 7 bases from V and 7 bases from J, with 20 bases between. Germline CDR1 and CDR2: MNHEY and SVGAGI. This CDR3 is 15 amino acids long. The CDR3 sequence is CASMGARGAGNEQFF. CDR3 bases: TGTGCCAGCATGGGGGCTAGGGGGGCGGGGAATGAGCAGTTCTTC.

This clonotype came up many times. This rearrangement joins TRBV2 to TRBJ2-4; D remains ambiguous. V lost 1 base and J 0 bases, leaving 10 bases between the germline ends. Germline loops: CDR1 SNHLY, CDR2 FYNNEI. The CDR3 totals 16 residues. CDR3 in amino acids: CASSEDGSLAKNIQYF. CDR3 DNA: TGTGCCAGCAGTGAAGACGGCAGTTTAGCCAAAAACATTCAGTACTTC.

This chain connects TRBV18 to TRBJ2-3; D is possibly TRBD1 or TRBD2 (5 bases each). The CDR3 sequence is 14 residues long. Germline CDR1 KGHSH, CDR2 LQKENI. Trimming stripped 5 bases from V and 2 bases from J, with 11 bases between. The DNA of the CDR3 is TGTGCCAGCTCATCCCGGGACGTCACAGATACGCAGTATTTT. Translation: CASSSRDVTDTQYF. Full variable domain (remainder filled in from reference TRBV18 and TRBJ2-3): NAGVMQNPRHLVRRRGQEARLRCSPMKGHSHVYWYRQLPEEGLKFMVYLQKENIIDESGMPKERFSAEFPKEGPSILRIQQVVRGDSAAYFCASSSRDVTDTQYFGPGTRLTVL.

The chain joins TRBV5-5 to TRBJ2-1, with 9 bases lining up with TRBD2. The tail of the sequence fits TRBJ2-7 better, so the J call may be wrong. CDR1 is SGHKS and CDR2 is YYEKEE in the germline V gene (reference sequence). The CDR3 length is 17 residues. The CDR3 bases are TGTGCCAGCAGCTTGCGCGGAAGCGGGGGGCTATACAATGAGCAGTACTTC. Translated, it gives CASSLRGSGGLYNEQYF.